A single sample gave rise to the 6 T cell receptor beta chains below, sequenced in a study of CD8+CD57+ T cells in acquired aplastic anemia. All patients picked for sequencing had shown, by flow cytometry, an expansion of CD8+CD57+ cells. Profiling that covered TCR beta VDJ and CDR3 relied on genomic DNA as its template. TCRdb re-analysed the reads in MiXCR, keeping a single row per CDR3 protein. The table shows approximately 470,000 distinct CDR3 sequences, with less than 35% occurring only once. Material for sequencing was sorted CD4+, CD8+, or CD8+CD57+ T cells (not recorded which) from PBMCs. The receptor source for this set is a human donor with aplastic anemia.

The rearrangement joins TRBV19 to TRBJ2-7, with TRBD2 identical over 16 bases. Trimming cost V 9 bases and J 9 bases; bases outside gene matches: 14. Germline CDR1 reads LNHDA; CDR2 reads SQIVND (reference sequence). The CDR3 has 16 residues. The DNA for the CDR3 is TGTGCCAGCAGTTTATCCCCGGGACTAGCGGGAGGGGTGCAGTACTTC. Protein product: CASSLSPGLAGGVQYF. The variable domain in full, completed from reference TRBV19 and TRBJ2-7, reads DGGITQSPKYLFRKEGQNVTLSCEQNLNHDAMYWYRQDPGQGLRLIYYSQIVNDFQKGDIAEGYSVSREKKESFPLTVTSAQKNPTAFYLCASSLSPGLAGGVQYFGPGTRLTVT.

About this clonotype: Possible read error: a much larger clone is one base away. The chain recombines TRBV20-1 with TRBJ2-3; 11 nucleotides match TRBD2. Germline lookup yields CDR1 DFQATT and CDR2 SNEGSKA (reference sequence). The CDR3 is made up of 13 amino acids. The CDR3 coding sequence is TGCCGTGCTAGCGGGAGGCTAACAGATACGCAGTATTTT. It specifies CRASGRLTDTQYF.

V gene TRBV20-1 combines with J gene TRBJ2-1; 9 nucleotides align to TRBD2. Germline CDR1 reads DFQATT; CDR2 reads SNEGSKA (reference sequence). V was clipped by 2 bases and J by 4 bases; unmatched bases: 9. The CDR3 covers 16 residues. The CDR3 nucleotides read TGCAGTGCTAGACCGGGAGCGGGAGGTAAATACAATGAGCAGTTCTTC. Protein sequence: CSARPGAGGKYNEQFF.

This clonotype appeared a few times. The V and J genes are TRBV7-8 and TRBJ1-1; the D is unclear. Germline V gene data show CDR1 as SGHVS and CDR2 as FQNEAQ. Between the trimmed V and J ends, which lost 5 bases and 1 base, there was a span of 17 bases. The CDR3 is 16 residues long. This CDR3 is CASSKMSSAANTEAFF. As DNA, the CDR3 is TGTGCCAGCAGCAAGATGTCGTCCGCAGCGAACACTGAAGCTTTCTTT. The full variable domain, rest sourced from reference TRBV7-8 and TRBJ1-1, is GAGVSQSPRYKVAKRGQDVALRCDPISGHVSLFWYQQALGQGPEFLTYFQNEAQLDKSGLPSDRFFAERPEGSVSTLKIQRTQQEDSAVYLCASSKMSSAANTEAFFGQGTRLTVV.

In its sample, this clonotype was seen many times. The V call is TRBV6-1, the J call TRBJ1-2; a weak D match, TRBD1 (6 bases). The CDR3 spans 17 residues. In germline, CDR1 is MNHNS, CDR2 SASEGT. V lost 3 bases and J 8 bases, leaving 25 bases between the germline ends. In DNA, the CDR3 is TGTGCCAGCAGTGACACGGGCAGGGGATCGTCCTGGGACGGCTACACCTTC. This codes for CASSDTGRGSSWDGYTF.

CDR3 sequence reads: CASTRFGGTGELFF. The CDR3 nucleotides read TGTGCCAGCACCCGCTTTGGGGGAACCGGGGAGCTGTTTTTT. The rearrangement uses TRBV12-3 or TRBV12-4 and TRBJ2-2; tentatively, D is TRBD1 or TRBD2 (5 bases each). There are 14 residues in the CDR3. Trimming pared 7 bases from V and 5 bases from J, leaving 14 bases between.